A selection of T cell receptor beta chains follows, all from one sample in a study of T cell responses to AZD1222 COVID-19 vaccine. The assay was immunoSEQ multiplex PCR, and TCRdb's table has in-frame clones only and misses some. This sample carries about 180,000 clones, roughly 94% of them seen once, and the ten largest clones take around 1.5%. Sequenced material: peripheral blood, taken 28 days after the second AZD1222 dose. These TCRs come from an adult who received the AZD1222 COVID-19 vaccine. Each CDR3 is given with its conserved first and last residue. The D gene is left open where the match is weak. Where a row states a size, it is once, few, many or the class of an expanded clone; other rows omit it.

abundance	v_gene	j_gene	d_gene	CDR3aa	CDR3nt
.	TRBV28	TRBJ1-4	.	CASSLGGTTEEKLFF	TGTGCCAGCAGTTTAGGAGGGACGACTGAAGAAAAACTGTTTTTT
.	TRBV19	TRBJ2-3	.	CASSMGARTSTDTQYF	TGTGCCAGTAGTATGGGGGCACGCACTAGCACAGATACGCAGTATTTT
.	TRBV10-3	TRBJ2-1	TRBD2	CAISPLLAGQLNEQFF	TGTGCCATCAGCCCTTTACTAGCGGGGCAACTCAATGAGCAGTTCTTC
.	TRBV5-8	TRBJ1-2	TRBD1	CASSLWDIRDRNYGYTF	TGTGCCAGCAGCTTGTGGGACATAAGGGACAGAAACTATGGCTACACCTTC
.	TRBV7-9	TRBJ2-5	TRBD2	CASSSPGASGNQETQYF	TGTGCCAGCAGCTCGCCGGGTGCTAGCGGGAACCAAGAGACCCAGTACTTC
.	TRBV15	TRBJ2-7	TRBD1	CATSRGQGSTDEQYF	TGTGCCACCAGCAGAGGACAGGGAAGTACGGACGAGCAGTACTTC
.	TRBV9	TRBJ1-4	.	CASSLEGTNEKLFF	TGTGCCAGCAGCCTGGAGGGGACTAATGAAAAACTGTTTTTT
.	TRBV3-1/TRBV3-2	TRBJ1-2	.	CASSRPPSGTDNGYTF	TGTGCCAGCAGCCGACCGCCTTCCGGGACGGACAATGGCTACACCTTC
few	TRBV19	TRBJ2-1	TRBD2	CASSIGLAGDRYNEQFF	TGTGCCAGTAGTATAGGACTAGCGGGAGATAGGTACAATGAGCAGTTCTTC
.	TRBV5-1	TRBJ1-3	.	CASSLVSSGNTIYF	TGCGCCAGCAGCTTGGTCTCCTCTGGAAACACCATATATTTT
once	TRBV3-1/TRBV3-2	TRBJ2-3	.	CASSQADTQYF	TGTGCCAGCAGCCAAGCGGATACGCAGTATTTT
.	TRBV19	TRBJ1-5	.	CASSPSGLDSNQPQHF	TGTGCCAGTAGCCCCTCCGGGTTGGATAGCAATCAGCCCCAGCATTTT
once	TRBV7-2	TRBJ1-2	.	CASSLWAPPNYGYTF	TGTGCCAGCAGTTTATGGGCACCTCCTAACTATGGCTACACCTTC
.	TRBV13	TRBJ2-7	.	CASSFGSSSYEQYF	TGTGCCAGCAGCTTTGGGTCGAGCTCCTACGAGCAGTACTTC
.	TRBV24-1	TRBJ2-7	.	CATTGATSYEQYF	TGTGCCACCACCGGAGCTACCTCCTACGAGCAGTACTTC
.	TRBV3-1/TRBV3-2	TRBJ2-2	TRBD1	CASSPGTGGANTGELFF	TGTGCCAGCAGCCCGGGGACAGGGGGCGCAAACACCGGGGAGCTGTTTTTT
.	TRBV21-1	TRBJ1-5	.	CASSGPQGSNQPQHF	TGTGCCAGCAGCGGGCCGCAAGGGAGCAATCAGCCCCAGCATTTT
.	TRBV28	TRBJ1-5	TRBD1	CASSQLKWDRVDSNQPQHF	TGTGCCAGCAGTCAGCTTAAGTGGGACAGGGTAGATAGCAATCAGCCCCAGCATTTT
.	TRBV7-2	TRBJ2-7	.	CASSLDREKNYEQYF	TGTGCCAGCAGCTTAGATAGGGAGAAGAACTACGAGCAGTACTTC
.	TRBV27	TRBJ2-3	.	CASSRLTGTDTQYF	TGTGCCAGCAGTAGACTAACAGGGACGGATACGCAGTATTTT
.	TRBV12-2	TRBJ1-1	.	CASRLDLKPGTEAFF	TGTGCAAGTCGCTTAGATCTGAAACCGGGAACTGAAGCTTTCTTT
once	TRBV29-1	TRBJ1-1	.	CSVAPGARGTEAFF	TGCAGCGTTGCACCCGGGGCTCGGGGAACTGAAGCTTTCTTT
.	TRBV28	TRBJ1-5	.	CASRGGWNQPQHF	TGTGCCAGCCGGGGGGGTTGGAATCAGCCCCAGCATTTT
.	TRBV28	TRBJ2-3	.	CASSPTSGGTDTQYF	TGTGCCAGCAGCCCCACGTCTGGGGGCACAGATACGCAGTATTTT
.	TRBV10-2	TRBJ2-3	.	CASRLARGADTQYF	TGCGCCAGCAGGTTAGCCCGGGGCGCAGATACGCAGTATTTT
.	TRBV6-5	TRBJ1-4	.	CASTRTLATNEKLFF	TGTGCCAGCACCCGGACGCTTGCAACTAATGAAAAACTGTTTTTT
once	TRBV6-1	TRBJ2-3	.	CASSDHRTDTQYF	TGTGCCAGCAGTGACCACCGCACAGATACGCAGTATTTT
.	TRBV3-1/TRBV3-2	TRBJ1-1	.	CASSQDTEAFF	TGTGCCAGCAGCCAAGACACTGAAGCTTTCTTT
.	TRBV7-2	TRBJ2-3	.	CASSFSGGTDTQYF	TGTGCCAGCAGCTTCTCTGGGGGCACAGATACGCAGTATTTT
.	TRBV19	TRBJ1-3	TRBD1	CASRKQGSGNTIYF	TGTGCCAGTAGAAAACAGGGGTCTGGAAACACCATATATTTT
.	TRBV5-4	TRBJ2-1	TRBD2	CASRRQGLAIREQFF	TGTGCCAGCAGACGTCAAGGACTAGCAATCCGGGAGCAGTTCTTC
few	TRBV27	TRBJ1-3	.	CASSLSRHFSGNTIYF	TGTGCCAGCAGTTTAAGTAGACACTTCTCTGGAAACACCATATATTTT
.	TRBV18	TRBJ2-1	TRBD2	CASSPREGLGNEQFF	TGTGCCAGCTCACCCCGGGAGGGCCTGGGAAATGAGCAGTTCTTC
.	TRBV2	TRBJ2-3	TRBD2	CASSEALTSGDTQYF	TGTGCCAGCAGTGAAGCGCTTACTAGCGGGGATACGCAGTATTTT
.	TRBV7-9	TRBJ2-2	.	CASSRAPGELFF	TGTGCCAGCAGCCGGGCCCCCGGGGAGCTGTTTTTT
.	TRBV11-2	TRBJ2-7	.	CASSSDPTSYEQYF	TGTGCCAGCAGCTCGGACCCTACATCCTACGAGCAGTACTTC
.	TRBV27	TRBJ2-3	TRBD2	CASSSTSGRDPDTQYF	TGTGCCAGCAGTTCAACTAGCGGGAGGGATCCAGATACGCAGTATTTT
.	TRBV2	TRBJ1-1	TRBD1	CASRGQGMSGTEAFF	TGTGCCAGCAGGGGACAGGGGATGTCGGGCACTGAAGCTTTCTTT
.	TRBV10-3	TRBJ2-6	TRBD1	CAISESAGGGNVLTF	TGTGCCATCAGTGAGTCGGCAGGGGGCGGCAACGTCCTGACTTTC
.	TRBV19	TRBJ1-3	TRBD1	CASSIPPGQGFGTIYF	TGTGCCAGTAGTATCCCGCCGGGACAGGGTTTTGGCACCATATATTTT
few	TRBV6-1	TRBJ1-2	.	CASSDRSRSAYTF	TGTGCCAGCAGTGACAGGTCCCGTTCAGCCTACACCTTC
.	TRBV5-6	TRBJ1-6	.	CASSLAGAGNSPLHF	TGTGCCAGCAGCTTGGCCGGGGCGGGGAATTCACCCCTCCACTTT
.	TRBV30	TRBJ2-3	.	CAWRVYGFSRTDTQYF	TGTGCCTGGAGGGTATACGGGTTCTCTCGCACAGATACGCAGTATTTT
.	TRBV18	TRBJ1-1	TRBD1	CASSGGRGAEAFF	TGTGCCAGCTCAGGGGGCAGGGGGGCTGAAGCTTTCTTT
.	TRBV7-9	TRBJ2-7	.	CASSVQGYEQYF	TGTGCCAGCAGCGTCCAGGGTTACGAGCAGTACTTC
.	TRBV29-1	TRBJ1-2	TRBD1	CSVQGDFWGYTF	TGCAGCGTTCAGGGGGACTTCTGGGGCTACACCTTC
few	TRBV7-9	TRBJ1-1	.	CASSLDGMAAGTEAFF	TGTGCCAGCAGCTTAGATGGTATGGCGGCGGGCACTGAAGCTTTCTTT
.	TRBV7-9	TRBJ1-2	.	CASSQEPDGSHGYTF	TGTGCCAGCAGCCAAGAACCTGATGGGTCCCATGGCTACACCTTC
.	TRBV6-5	TRBJ1-2	.	CASSYSRQGANYGYTF	TGTGCCAGCAGTTACTCGAGGCAGGGAGCTAACTATGGCTACACCTTC
.	TRBV2	TRBJ2-7	TRBD1	CASSEEQGLFSYEQYF	TGTGCCAGCAGTGAAGAACAGGGGCTATTCTCCTACGAGCAGTACTTC
.	TRBV18	TRBJ2-1	.	CASSPPGHKGLNEQFF	TGTGCCAGCTCACCGCCGGGGCATAAGGGATTGAATGAGCAGTTCTTC
once	TRBV7-3	TRBJ2-1	.	CASSLSLNNEQFF	TGTGCCAGCAGCTTATCTTTGAACAATGAGCAGTTCTTC
.	TRBV15	TRBJ2-5	TRBD2	CATSRDRWLAGGPTQETQYF	TGTGCCACCAGCAGAGATCGTTGGCTAGCGGGAGGGCCTACCCAAGAGACCCAGTACTTC